These T cell receptor beta chains were read from a single sample in a study of CD8+ T cells in alopecia areata. Measured with immunoSEQ multiplex PCR; TCRdb has only the in-frame clones, and not every one. The repertoire holds 79,000 or so clones, with 66% as singletons. Sequenced material: CD8+ T cells sorted from blood, taken at week 24, from a patient treated with tofacitinib. The receptors were sampled from a human donor with alopecia areata. Both conserved end residues are part of each CDR3. A D gene is named only where the DNA matches it firmly. Rows may omit the clone size; those that give it use once, few, many or a size class.

v_gene,abundance,j_gene,d_gene,CDR3aa,CDR3nt
TRBV6-4,NA,TRBJ1-2,NA,CASSPTRQSRALGYTF,TGTGCCAGCAGCCCAACGCGGCAGAGCAGGGCTCTTGGCTACACCTTC
TRBV7-3,NA,TRBJ2-1,NA,CASSLGAGLPYNEQFF,TGTGCCAGCAGCTTAGGCGCGGGCCTCCCCTACAATGAGCAGTTCTTC
TRBV4-3,NA,TRBJ1-2,NA,CASSQDGGPNYGYTF,TGCGCCAGCAGCCAAGATGGGGGACCGAACTATGGCTACACCTTC
TRBV4-1,few,TRBJ2-7,TRBD2,CASSQDILAGVSYEQYF,TGCGCCAGCAGCCAAGATATACTAGCGGGAGTCTCCTACGAGCAGTACTTC
TRBV7-9,few,TRBJ2-5,TRBD1,CASSLDRVVETQYF,TGTGCCAGCAGCCTGGACAGGGTGGTGGAGACCCAGTACTTC
TRBV4-2,NA,TRBJ1-1,TRBD1,CASSQATGAGGNTEAFF,TGTGCCAGCAGCCAAGCGACAGGGGCAGGGGGGAACACTGAAGCTTTCTTT
TRBV9,NA,TRBJ2-1,TRBD2,CASSVEASGGVYNEQFF,TGTGCCAGCAGCGTAGAGGCTAGCGGGGGGGTGTACAATGAGCAGTTCTTC
TRBV7-9,NA,TRBJ2-1,TRBD1,CASSEPGQGVNEQFF,TGTGCCAGCAGCGAACCGGGACAGGGGGTCAATGAGCAGTTCTTC
TRBV29-1,NA,TRBJ2-7,NA,CSATTGETYEQYF,TGCAGCGCCACGACAGGCGAGACCTACGAGCAGTACTTC
TRBV7-9,few,TRBJ1-5,NA,CASSLGTGLSNQPQHF,TGTGCCAGCAGCTTGGGAACAGGGCTTAGCAATCAGCCCCAGCATTTT
TRBV5-6,NA,TRBJ1-5,TRBD1,CASSHPQGAGGQPQHF,TGTGCCAGCAGCCACCCGCAGGGGGCAGGGGGTCAGCCCCAGCATTTT
TRBV4-1,NA,TRBJ2-7,NA,CASSLAEGLSYEQYF,TGCGCCAGCAGCCTAGCGGAAGGGCTCTCCTACGAGCAGTACTTC
TRBV5-1,NA,TRBJ2-2,TRBD2,CASSFYSGRMDAGELFF,TGCGCCAGCAGCTTCTATAGCGGGAGAATGGACGCCGGGGAGCTGTTTTTT
TRBV5-6,few,TRBJ2-2,NA,CASSLSPANTGELFF,TGTGCCAGCAGCTTGAGCCCGGCGAACACCGGGGAGCTGTTTTTT
TRBV29-1,NA,TRBJ2-3,NA,CSVEPSNTDTQYF,TGCAGCGTTGAGCCCTCCAACACAGATACGCAGTATTTT
TRBV6-5,NA,TRBJ2-7,NA,CASSVDSLLISEQYF,TGTGCCAGCAGTGTCGACAGTCTCCTCATCAGCGAGCAGTACTTC
TRBV30,NA,TRBJ1-5,NA,CAWSTINGGPQHF,TGTGCCTGGAGTACGATTAATGGGGGACCCCAGCATTTT
TRBV9,once,TRBJ1-1,TRBD1,CASSPRTGPNAEAFF,TGTGCCAGCAGCCCGAGGACAGGTCCCAACGCTGAAGCTTTCTTT
TRBV6-5,NA,TRBJ2-7,TRBD1,CASSSMGQDVYEQYF,TGTGCCAGCAGTTCGATGGGACAGGACGTATACGAGCAGTACTTC
TRBV5-1,NA,TRBJ2-5,NA,CASSTRAEETQYF,TGCGCCAGCAGCACCCGGGCGGAAGAGACCCAGTACTTC
TRBV6-5,NA,TRBJ2-1,NA,CASSPTGNEQFF,TGTGCCAGCAGCCCTACAGGGAATGAGCAGTTCTTC
TRBV6-5,few,TRBJ2-7,NA,CASSRNYEQYF,TGTGCCAGCAGCAGGAACTACGAGCAGTACTTC
TRBV7-8,few,TRBJ2-2,TRBD1,CASSLLTGGFGELFF,TGTGCCAGCAGCCTCCTGACAGGGGGATTCGGGGAGCTGTTTTTT
TRBV2,NA,TRBJ2-3,NA,CASSPLPTDTQYF,TGTGCCAGCAGTCCTCTCCCCACAGATACGCAGTATTTT
TRBV4-2,NA,TRBJ2-5,TRBD2,CASSQDPAGGPETQYF,TGTGCCAGCAGCCAAGACCCAGCGGGGGGGCCGGAGACCCAGTACTTC
TRBV27,NA,TRBJ2-5,NA,CASSSLRDPLETQYF,TGTGCCAGCAGTTCCCTCCGGGACCCGCTGGAGACCCAGTACTTC
TRBV9,NA,TRBJ1-1,TRBD1,CASSVGRGPDTEAFF,TGTGCCAGCAGCGTAGGAAGGGGGCCGGACACTGAAGCTTTCTTT
TRBV7-3,NA,TRBJ2-3,TRBD2,CASSPFGGGTTDTQYF,TGTGCCAGCAGCCCCTTTGGGGGGGGTACCACAGATACGCAGTATTTT
TRBV19,NA,TRBJ1-1,NA,CASTQGNTEAFF,TGTGCCAGTACCCAAGGTAATACTGAAGCTTTCTTT
TRBV13,NA,TRBJ1-1,TRBD1,CASSPGTGGQNTEAFF,TGTGCCAGCAGTCCCGGGACAGGGGGCCAGAACACTGAAGCTTTCTTT
TRBV4-1,NA,TRBJ2-3,NA,CASSQGANTDTQYF,TGCGCCAGCAGCCAAGGAGCGAACACAGATACGCAGTATTTT
TRBV7-6,NA,TRBJ2-5,NA,CASSLEAESQETQYF,TGTGCCAGCAGCTTAGAGGCAGAAAGCCAAGAGACCCAGTACTTC
TRBV29-1,NA,TRBJ2-2,NA,CSVPNGVNTGELFF,TGCAGCGTCCCTAACGGAGTGAACACCGGGGAGCTGTTTTTT
TRBV29-1,NA,TRBJ2-7,TRBD1,CSGQGVDEQYF,TGCAGCGGACAGGGAGTTGACGAGCAGTACTTC
TRBV27,NA,TRBJ1-2,NA,CASSLEGNGYTF,TGTGCCAGCAGTTTAGAGGGAAATGGCTACACCTTC
TRBV4-3,few,TRBJ1-1,NA,CASSPSYMNTEAFF,TGCGCCAGCAGCCCCTCATACATGAACACTGAAGCTTTCTTT
TRBV23-1,NA,TRBJ2-1,NA,CASSQSRRAYRREQFF,TGCGCCAGCAGTCAATCGAGGAGGGCCTACCGAAGAGAGCAGTTCTTC
TRBV27,few,TRBJ2-2,NA,CASSFSAGALTGELFF,TGTGCCAGCAGTTTCTCGGCAGGGGCTCTCACCGGGGAGCTGTTTTTT
TRBV29-1,NA,TRBJ2-1,TRBD2,CSAGTSPYNEQFF,TGCAGCGCCGGGACTAGCCCCTACAATGAGCAGTTCTTC
TRBV19,NA,TRBJ2-3,TRBD2,CASRTSAFNTDTQYF,TGTGCCAGTAGGACTAGCGCATTTAACACAGATACGCAGTATTTT
TRBV7-9,NA,TRBJ2-3,NA,CASSLERSIDTQYF,TGTGCCAGCAGCTTGGAAAGGTCGATTGATACGCAGTATTTT
TRBV6-5,NA,TRBJ2-5,NA,CASRPDIPQETQYF,TGTGCCAGCAGACCCGACATACCCCAAGAGACCCAGTACTTC
TRBV14,few,TRBJ2-7,TRBD2,CASSHGTSLSNEQYF,TGTGCCAGCAGCCACGGGACTAGCTTGAGCAACGAGCAGTACTTC
TRBV13,NA,TRBJ1-5,NA,CASSSDRGPQHF,TGTGCCAGCAGCTCGGACCGGGGCCCCCAGCATTTT
TRBV5-6,NA,TRBJ1-1,NA,CASSLGQENTEAFF,TGTGCCAGCAGCTTGGGGCAGGAGAACACTGAAGCTTTCTTT
TRBV2,NA,TRBJ2-1,TRBD1,CASSEATGARRNEQFF,TGTGCCAGCAGTGAAGCGACAGGGGCTCGGAGGAATGAGCAGTTCTTC
TRBV5-6,NA,TRBJ1-1,NA,CASSFRQPPEAFF,TGTGCCAGCAGCTTCAGACAGCCACCTGAAGCTTTCTTT
TRBV27,few,TRBJ2-7,TRBD1,CASSLGRGPYEQYF,TGTGCCAGCAGTTTAGGCAGGGGGCCCTACGAGCAGTACTTC
TRBV4-3,NA,TRBJ2-3,NA,CASSREGDTQYF,TGCGCCAGCAGCCGAGAGGGGGATACGCAGTATTTT
TRBV5-6,few,TRBJ2-4,TRBD1,CASSLGGQVAKNIQYF,TGTGCCAGCAGCTTGGGGGGACAGGTAGCCAAAAACATTCAGTACTTC
TRBV9,NA,TRBJ2-5,NA,CASSVASGRETQYF,TGTGCCAGCAGCGTAGCTTCCGGGCGAGAGACCCAGTACTTC
TRBV28,NA,TRBJ1-2,NA,CASSFRGSFYKREEGYTF,TGTGCCAGCAGTTTCCGCGGGAGTTTTTACAAACGAGAAGAGGGCTACACCTTC
TRBV30,NA,TRBJ1-2,TRBD1,CAWSDGTGGHNYGYTF,TGTGCCTGGAGTGACGGGACAGGGGGCCATAACTATGGCTACACCTTC
TRBV7-9,NA,TRBJ2-7,TRBD2,CASSDSGGPPYEQYF,TGTGCCAGCAGCGATAGCGGGGGTCCCCCCTACGAGCAGTACTTC
TRBV29-1,NA,TRBJ2-1,NA,CSVELGASYNEQFF,TGCAGCGTTGAATTAGGGGCTTCCTACAATGAGCAGTTCTTC
TRBV28,few,TRBJ2-1,TRBD2,CASTSGLARNEQFF,TGTGCCAGCACCTCCGGACTAGCGCGGAATGAGCAGTTCTTC
TRBV2,NA,TRBJ2-2,NA,CASRWGLTGTGELFF,TGTGCCAGCAGATGGGGACTGACCGGAACCGGGGAGCTGTTTTTT
TRBV7-6,NA,TRBJ2-6,NA,CASSLLEVKGSKSSGANVLTF,TGTGCCAGCAGCTTATTAGAAGTCAAGGGATCAAAAAGCTCTGGGGCCAACGTCCTGACTTTC
TRBV18,NA,TRBJ1-5,NA,CASSPTGHSNQPQHF,TGTGCCAGCTCACCGACAGGACACAGCAATCAGCCCCAGCATTTT